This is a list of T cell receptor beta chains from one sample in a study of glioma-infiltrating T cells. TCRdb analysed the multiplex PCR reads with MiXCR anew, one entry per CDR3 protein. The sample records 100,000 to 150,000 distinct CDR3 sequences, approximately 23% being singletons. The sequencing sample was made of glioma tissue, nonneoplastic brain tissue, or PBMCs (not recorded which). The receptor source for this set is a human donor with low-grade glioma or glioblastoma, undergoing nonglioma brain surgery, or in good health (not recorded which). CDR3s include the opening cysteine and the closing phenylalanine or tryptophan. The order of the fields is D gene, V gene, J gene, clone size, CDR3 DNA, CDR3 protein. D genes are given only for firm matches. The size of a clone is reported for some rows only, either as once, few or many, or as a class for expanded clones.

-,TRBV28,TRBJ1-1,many,TGTGCCAGCAGTCTAGTTTATTTGCAGGGAGGCACTGAAGCTTTCTTT,CASSLVYLQGGTEAFF
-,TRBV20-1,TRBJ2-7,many,TGCAGTGCTAGAGGAACCTACGAGCAGTACTTC,CSARGTYEQYF
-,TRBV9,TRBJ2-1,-,TGTGCCAGCAGCACTCAGCCGGGTAGCTTTGATGAGCAGTTCTTC,CASSTQPGSFDEQFF
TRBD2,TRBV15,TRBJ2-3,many,TGTGCCACCAGCAGACCGCTAGCGGGTGTGACTAGGGCGCAGTATTTT,CATSRPLAGVTRAQYF
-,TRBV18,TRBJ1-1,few,TGTGCCAGCTCACCACGTCAGGTGAGCATGAACACTGAAGCTTTCTTT,CASSPRQVSMNTEAFF
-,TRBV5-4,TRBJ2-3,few,TGTGCCAGCAGCCCAATCAAGGGACTGATGAATACGCAGTATTTT,CASSPIKGLMNTQYF
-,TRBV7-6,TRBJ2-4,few,TGTGCCAGCAGCTTAGGTACAGGAGTAGCCAAAAACGTTCAGTACTTC,CASSLGTGVAKNVQYF
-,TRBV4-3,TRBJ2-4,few,TGCGCCAGCAGCCAAGCCCGGAGGGACATTCAGTACTTC,CASSQARRDIQYF
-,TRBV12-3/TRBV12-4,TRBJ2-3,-,TGTGCCAGCAGCCCCCTGGATCGCGATACGCAGTATTTT,CASSPLDRDTQYF
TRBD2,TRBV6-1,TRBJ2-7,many,TGTGCCAGCAGTCTTCTAGCGGGAGAAACCTCCTACGAGCAGTACTTC,CASSLLAGETSYEQYF
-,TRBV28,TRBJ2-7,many,TGTGCCAGCAGTTTGTGGTCCTCCCCCGGGAGCGAGCAGTACTTC,CASSLWSSPGSEQYF
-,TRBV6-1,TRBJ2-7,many,TGTGCCAGCAGTTGGGGTAGGGGTTCCTACGAGCAGTACTTC,CASSWGRGSYEQYF
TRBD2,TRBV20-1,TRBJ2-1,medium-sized,TGCAGTGCTCCCTTTCTAGCGGGAGGGCAGTACAATGAGCAGTTCTTC,CSAPFLAGGQYNEQFF
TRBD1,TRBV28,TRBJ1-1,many,TGTGCCAGCAGTGACAGGGGAGGTGACACTGAAGCTTTCTTT,CASSDRGGDTEAFF
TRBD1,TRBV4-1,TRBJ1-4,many,TGCGCCAGCAGCCAAATGACAGGGGTCAATGAAAAACTGTTTTTT,CASSQMTGVNEKLFF
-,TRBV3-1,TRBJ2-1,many,TGTGCCAGCAGCCCCCGGGACGCACCCAATGAGCAGTTCTTC,CASSPRDAPNEQFF
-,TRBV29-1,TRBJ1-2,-,TGCAGCGTTGATAGGCCCCCTATCGACCTTTATGGCTACACCTTC,CSVDRPPIDLYGYTF
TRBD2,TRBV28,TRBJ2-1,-,TGTGCCGGCAGTCCCAGCGGGACGTGGGGCCATGAGCAGTTCTTC,CAGSPSGTWGHEQFF
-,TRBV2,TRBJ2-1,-,TGTGCCAGCAGCGAAGGCCCTGGCTCCTACAATGAGCAGTTCTTC,CASSEGPGSYNEQFF
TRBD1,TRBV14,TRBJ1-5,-,TGTGCCAGCAGCCAAGGCCCCCTACAGGGGAGTCAGCCCCAGCATTTT,CASSQGPLQGSQPQHF
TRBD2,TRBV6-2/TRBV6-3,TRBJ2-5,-,TGTGCCAGCAGTTACCTTGGACTAGCGGGAGGGTCAAAAGAGACCCAGTACTTC,CASSYLGLAGGSKETQYF
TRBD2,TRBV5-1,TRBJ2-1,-,TGCGCCAGCAGCATGGCGACTAGCGGGAACTACAATGAGCAGTTCTTC,CASSMATSGNYNEQFF
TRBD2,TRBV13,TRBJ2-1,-,TGTGCCAGCAGCTTAGAGGGACTAGCGGGAGTCCGATCCTACAATGAGCAGTTCTTC,CASSLEGLAGVRSYNEQFF
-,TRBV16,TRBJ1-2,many,TGTGCCAGCAGCCAATCGGGCGATGGCTACACCTTC,CASSQSGDGYTF
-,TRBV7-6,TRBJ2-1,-,TGTGCCAGCGGCTCCGTTGGAGATGAGCAGTTCTTC,CASGSVGDEQFF
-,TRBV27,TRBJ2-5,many,TGTGCCAGCAGTTTATCGGGACTGCAGTTGGAGACCCAGTACTTC,CASSLSGLQLETQYF
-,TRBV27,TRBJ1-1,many,TGTGCCAGCAGTCACAGACAGAAGAACACTGAAGCTTTCTTT,CASSHRQKNTEAFF
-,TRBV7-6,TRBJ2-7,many,TGTGCCAGCAGCTTACAGGGTAGTTCCTACGAGCAGTACTTC,CASSLQGSSYEQYF
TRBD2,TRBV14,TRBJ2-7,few,TGTGCCAGCAGCCTCGGACTAGTTCCCTACGAGCAGTACTTC,CASSLGLVPYEQYF
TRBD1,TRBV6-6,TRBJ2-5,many,TGTGCCAGCAGTTACCTGCCGGGACAGGGGCAAGAGACCCAGTACTTC,CASSYLPGQGQETQYF
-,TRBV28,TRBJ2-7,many,TGTGCCAGCAGGTTTGCGGGACAAACCTACGAGCAGTACTTC,CASRFAGQTYEQYF
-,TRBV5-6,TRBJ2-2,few,TGTGCCAGCAGCGCGACTAGGGCCGGGGAGCTGTTTTTT,CASSATRAGELFF
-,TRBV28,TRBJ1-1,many,TGTGCCAGCAGCCCCGTCCCGCTCGGGGGCTTCGACGCTCGTGGCACTGAAGCTTTCTTT,CASSPVPLGGFDARGTEAFF
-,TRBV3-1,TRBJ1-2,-,TGTGCCAGCAGCCACGGAGGCAGCTATGGCTACACCTTC,CASSHGGSYGYTF
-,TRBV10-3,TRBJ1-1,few,TGTGCCATCAGTGAGTCCCTTACAAGGGGGGCGCGAGGTCTGAAAGGAGCTGAAGCTTTCTTT,CAISESLTRGARGLKGAEAFF
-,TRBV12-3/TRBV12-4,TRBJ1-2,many,TGTGCCAGCAGTTCAATATCGGTGAATAGAGGCTACACCTTC,CASSSISVNRGYTF
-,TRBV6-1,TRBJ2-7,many,TGTGCCAGCAGTGAACTAGCCCTGACTGGAGAGCAGTACTTC,CASSELALTGEQYF
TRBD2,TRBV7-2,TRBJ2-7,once,TGTGCCAGCAGCTTAGGAAGCGGGAGTAGTAACGAGCAGTACTTC,CASSLGSGSSNEQYF
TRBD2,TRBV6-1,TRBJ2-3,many,TGTGCCAGCTGGTCGATAGCGGGTAGTGAAGATACGCAGTATTTT,CASWSIAGSEDTQYF
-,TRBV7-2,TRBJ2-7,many,TGTGCCAGCCGAATTGGGGGTGACTCCTCCTACGAGCAGTACTTC,CASRIGGDSSYEQYF
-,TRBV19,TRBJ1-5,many,TGTGCCAGTAGTATCCCGTTTGGGACCAATCAGCCCCAGCATTTT,CASSIPFGTNQPQHF
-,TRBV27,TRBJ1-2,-,TGTGCCAGCAGTTTTTACCGGGACAACTATGGCTACACCTTC,CASSFYRDNYGYTF
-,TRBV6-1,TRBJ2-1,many,TGTGTGACGGGGGCCCGCCCGTACAATGAGCAGTTCTTC,CVTGARPYNEQFF
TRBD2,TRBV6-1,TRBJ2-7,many,TGTGCCAGCAGTTCCCTCCGCGAACTAGCGGGAGTAGAGCAGTACTTC,CASSSLRELAGVEQYF